Ten or more counts support the clone carrying this TCR beta chain. Its antigen is as yet unknown. This CDR3 is built from 17 residues. V was cut by 0 bases and J by 7 bases, with 19 bases left in between. Germline assignment: CDR1 SGHDN and CDR2 FVKESK. Sampling of bone marrow took place during active disease in every patient. These data belong to a study of read filtering for tumor transcriptome and immune sequencing. Background on the study: R-ISS stage counts were under ten for I, 15 to 20 for II, six or seven for III. Per sample, TCR-region reads ranged about 3.5 to 11 million by IR-seq, about 75 to 1273 by RNA-seq. Study conclusions and caveats: Around 80% of IR-seq clonotypes had a single read, yet these held about 3.4% of reads.

The library was built from 400 to 500 ng RNA with molecular barcoded adaptors for alpha/delta and beta/gamma chains. A single record per CDR3 protein comes from TCRdb applying MiXCR to the reads. The sample lists 100,000 to 150,000 distinct CDR3 sequences; roughly 13% were seen once. Sequenced sample: a population of CD138-negative cells sorted from bone marrow. J is TRBJ2-1 and V is TRBV14; D is uncertain. The TCR was taken from a donor over 35 with multiple myeloma. This CDR3 is CASSQEVGRMSKNEQFF. The CDR3 bases are TGTGCCAGCAGCCAAGAGGTCGGCCGAATGAGTAAGAATGAGCAGTTCTTC. Drawing the rest from reference TRBV14 and TRBJ2-1, the complete variable domain is EAGVTQFPSHSVIEKGQTVTLRCDPISGHDNLYWYRRVMGKEIKFLLHFVKESKQDESGMPNNRFLAERTGGTYSTLKVQPAELEDSGVYFCASSQEVGRMSKNEQFFGPGTRLTVL.